The rows below give T cell receptor beta chains drawn from one sample of a study of response to subunit inactivated influenza vaccine. One entry per CDR3 protein results from TCRdb running MiXCR on the RT-PCR reads. The repertoire includes about 540,000 distinct CDR3 sequences, roughly 23% of them detected once, and 2.5% to 3% sits in the top ten. The same specimen was also included in a second study, on T cells expressing NK-cell markers.

The input for sequencing was CD4+ T cells sorted from PBMCs, taken roughly 12 days after vaccination. The receptors were sampled from a man in his fifties who received an inactivated influenza vaccine. The CDR3 runs from the conserved cysteine through the conserved F or W. The D gene is left open where the match is weak. Clone sizes are given selectively: once, few, many, or a class where the clone is expanded.

abundance	len	v_gene	j_gene	d_gene	CDR3aa
many	13	TRBV10-2	TRBJ2-7	-	CASSELGRGEQYF
few	16	TRBV7-2	TRBJ2-7	TRBD1	CASAGRAGTGVYEQYF
few	15	TRBV6-1	TRBJ2-1	-	CASSIRGNSYNEQFF
few	17	TRBV28	TRBJ2-5	-	CASNPGYEGAGSETQYF
few	15	TRBV18	TRBJ1-1	TRBD1	CASSPRTGLDTEAFF
-	15	TRBV7-9	TRBJ2-5	TRBD1	CASSLRQGNGETQYF
-	13	TRBV3-1	TRBJ2-3	-	CASSQFLRDTQYF
-	14	TRBV5-1	TRBJ2-3	TRBD2	CASSATGGLDTQYF
-	14	TRBV28	TRBJ2-2	TRBD2	CASSETSATGELFF
-	15	TRBV12-3/TRBV12-4	TRBJ2-3	-	CASSWDTSSTDTQYF
few	13	TRBV20-1	TRBJ2-3	TRBD2	CSAREASGSEQYF
-	17	TRBV2	TRBJ2-7	TRBD1	CASSESGFGTVSYEQYF
-	15	TRBV24-1	TRBJ2-1	TRBD2	CATSDPGGGHNEQFF
-	13	TRBV5-1	TRBJ2-1	-	CASSLNRRNEQFF
-	13	TRBV20-1	TRBJ2-7	-	CSANPGQTYEQYF
-	13	TRBV5-1	TRBJ2-5	TRBD1	CASRDRGQETQYF
few	15	TRBV10-3	TRBJ2-7	TRBD1	CAISEGDRGSYEQYF
few	14	TRBV5-5	TRBJ1-1	-	CASSLDQGYTEAFF
few	16	TRBV9	TRBJ2-2	TRBD1	CASSVPGTGNTGELFF
many	13	TRBV20-1	TRBJ2-3	-	CSARDNYADTQYF
-	14	TRBV11-2	TRBJ1-1	TRBD1	CASSLTGGVGEAFF
few	15	TRBV12-3/TRBV12-4	TRBJ2-1	TRBD2	CASTNSGGAYNEQFF
many	14	TRBV29-1	TRBJ2-7	-	CSVRLLGSPGEQYF
-	14	TRBV12-3/TRBV12-4	TRBJ1-1	-	CASRKSSGGTEAFF
-	13	TRBV4-3	TRBJ1-5	-	CASSQGTRQPQHF
few	12	TRBV20-1	TRBJ2-1	-	CSARFDSNEQFF
-	12	TRBV7-9	TRBJ2-1	-	CASRGVGDEQFF
many	13	TRBV24-1	TRBJ1-2	-	CATSDVRDHGYTF
-	14	TRBV25-1	TRBJ2-5	-	CASRDVGGPETQYF
few	16	TRBV20-1	TRBJ2-3	-	CSAPKSRAASTDTQYF
-	15	TRBV6-5	TRBJ1-2	TRBD1	CASRYLARGSHGYTF
-	16	TRBV7-8	TRBJ2-7	TRBD2	CASSFRTSGDLYEQYF
-	15	TRBV20-1	TRBJ2-3	-	CSARVGWTSTDTQYF
-	14	TRBV30	TRBJ1-1	-	CAWNLGGTNTEAFF
-	16	TRBV6-1	TRBJ2-1	TRBD2	CASSPRSASGTNEQFF
few	16	TRBV4-3	TRBJ1-4	TRBD1	CASSQDLRQGGEKLFF
-	14	TRBV12-3/TRBV12-4	TRBJ2-2	-	CASSRSGDTGELFF
-	15	TRBV9	TRBJ1-2	-	CASSVGTGPTEGYTF
-	13	TRBV10-3	TRBJ2-3	-	CATLGGITDTQYF
-	16	TRBV6-2/TRBV6-3	TRBJ2-2	-	CASTFTLGVGTGELFF
-	14	TRBV15	TRBJ2-3	-	CATSRDLSPDTQYF
many	12	TRBV12-3/TRBV12-4	TRBJ1-6	-	CASSTGISPLHF
-	13	TRBV25-1	TRBJ2-3	-	CASSKSTVDTQYF
-	15	TRBV20-1	TRBJ1-5	-	CSANEGGRRDQPQHF
few	12	TRBV7-2	TRBJ2-3	-	CASSLAVDTQYF
-	14	TRBV7-2	TRBJ2-7	-	CASSTGAELSEQYF
-	13	TRBV3-1	TRBJ2-7	TRBD2	CASSQGGRTSVSF
-	14	TRBV7-9	TRBJ2-5	-	CASSLYAGQETQYF
-	14	TRBV7-2	TRBJ2-7	-	CASSSREGRYEQYF
-	14	TRBV9	TRBJ2-7	-	CASSVAQGGDEQYF
-	16	TRBV29-1	TRBJ2-2	-	CSVELPHQGTPGELFF